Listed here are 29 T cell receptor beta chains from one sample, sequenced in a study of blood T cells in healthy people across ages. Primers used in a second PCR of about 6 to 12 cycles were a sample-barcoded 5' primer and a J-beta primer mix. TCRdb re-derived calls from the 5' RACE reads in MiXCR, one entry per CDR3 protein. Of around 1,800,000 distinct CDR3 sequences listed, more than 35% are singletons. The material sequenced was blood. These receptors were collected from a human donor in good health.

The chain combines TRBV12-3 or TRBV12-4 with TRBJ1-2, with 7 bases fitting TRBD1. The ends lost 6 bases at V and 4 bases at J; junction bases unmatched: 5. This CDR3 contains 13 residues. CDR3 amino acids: CASRGGQLYGYTF. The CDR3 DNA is TGTGCCAGCAGGGGGGGACAGCTCTATGGCTACACCTTC.

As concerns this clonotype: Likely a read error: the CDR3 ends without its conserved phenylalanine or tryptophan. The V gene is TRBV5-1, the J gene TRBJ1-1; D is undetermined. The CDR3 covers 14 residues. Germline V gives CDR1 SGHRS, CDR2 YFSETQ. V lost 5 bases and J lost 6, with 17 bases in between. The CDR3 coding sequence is TGCGCCAGCAGACCCAGGACGGTTGGGGCTGAAGCTTTCTGT. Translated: CASRPRTVGAEAFC.

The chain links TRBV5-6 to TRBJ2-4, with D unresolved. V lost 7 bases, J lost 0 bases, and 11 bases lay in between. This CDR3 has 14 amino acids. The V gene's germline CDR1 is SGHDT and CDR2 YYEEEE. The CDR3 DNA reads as TGTGCCAGCCTTCGACTGCTAGCCAAAAACATTCAGTACTTC. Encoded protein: CASLRLLAKNIQYF.

The CDR3 region has the DNA TGTGCCAGCAGCGTAGGCCCAGGGGAAGGCTACACCTTC. Protein product: CASSVGPGEGYTF. The V call is TRBV9, the J call TRBJ1-2; TRBD1 is a possible D gene (6 bases). Germline V gene data show CDR1 as SGDLS and CDR2 as YYNGEE. The V gene lost 0 bases and the J gene lost 8 bases, with 11 bases spanning the gap. The CDR3 spans 13 residues. The whole variable domain, remainder taken from reference TRBV9 and TRBJ1-2, is DSGVTQTPKHLITATGQRVTLRCSPRSGDLSVYWYQQSLDQGLQFLIQYYNGEERAKGNILERFSAQQFPDLHSELNLSSLELGDSALYFCASSVGPGEGYTFGSGTRLTVV.

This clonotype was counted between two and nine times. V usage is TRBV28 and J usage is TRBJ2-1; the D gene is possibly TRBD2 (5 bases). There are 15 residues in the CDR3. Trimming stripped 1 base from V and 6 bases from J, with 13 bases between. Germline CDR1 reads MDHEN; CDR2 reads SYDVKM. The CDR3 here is CASSLFGVTSNEQFF. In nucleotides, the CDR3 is TGTGCCAGCAGTTTATTCGGGGTTACAAGCAATGAGCAGTTCTTC.

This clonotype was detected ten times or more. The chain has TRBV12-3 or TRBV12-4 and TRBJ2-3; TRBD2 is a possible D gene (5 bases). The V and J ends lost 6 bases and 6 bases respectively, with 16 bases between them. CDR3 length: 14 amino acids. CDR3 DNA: TGTGCCAGCAGCATCGGGTCTAGGGAGGATACGCAGTATTTT. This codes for CASSIGSREDTQYF.

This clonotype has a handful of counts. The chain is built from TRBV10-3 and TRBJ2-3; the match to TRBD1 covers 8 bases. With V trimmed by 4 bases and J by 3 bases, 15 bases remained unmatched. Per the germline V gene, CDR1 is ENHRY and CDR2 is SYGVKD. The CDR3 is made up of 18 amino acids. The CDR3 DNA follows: TGTGCCATCAGTGGGGACCCTCCGACAGGGGACGGAACAGATACGCAGTATTTT. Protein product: CAISGDPPTGDGTDTQYF.

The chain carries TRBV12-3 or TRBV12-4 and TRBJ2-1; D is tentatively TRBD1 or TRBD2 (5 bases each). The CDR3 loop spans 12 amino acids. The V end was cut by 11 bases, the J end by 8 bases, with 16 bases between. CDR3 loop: CAEGQGGHEQFF. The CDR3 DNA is TGTGCCGAGGGGCAGGGCGGCCATGAGCAGTTCTTC.

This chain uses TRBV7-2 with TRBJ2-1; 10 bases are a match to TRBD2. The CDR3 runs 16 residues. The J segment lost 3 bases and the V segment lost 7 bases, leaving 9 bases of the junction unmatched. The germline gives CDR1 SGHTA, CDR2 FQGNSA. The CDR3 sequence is CASNLLAGLFYNEQFF. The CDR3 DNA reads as TGTGCCAGCAACCTACTAGCGGGGTTGTTCTACAATGAGCAGTTCTTC.

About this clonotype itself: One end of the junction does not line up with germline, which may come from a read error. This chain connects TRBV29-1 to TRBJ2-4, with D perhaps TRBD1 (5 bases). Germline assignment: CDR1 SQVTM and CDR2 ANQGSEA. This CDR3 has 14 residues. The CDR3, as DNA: TGCAGCGTTGAAGGCAGGGCAGCCAAAAACAGTCAGTACTTC. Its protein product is CSVEGRAAKNSQYF.

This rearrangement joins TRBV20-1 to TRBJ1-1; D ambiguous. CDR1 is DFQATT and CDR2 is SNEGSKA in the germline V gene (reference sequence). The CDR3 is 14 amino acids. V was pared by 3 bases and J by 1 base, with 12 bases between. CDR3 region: CSARLPIGNTEAFF. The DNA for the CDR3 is TGCAGTGCTAGGTTGCCTATCGGGAACACTGAAGCTTTCTTT.

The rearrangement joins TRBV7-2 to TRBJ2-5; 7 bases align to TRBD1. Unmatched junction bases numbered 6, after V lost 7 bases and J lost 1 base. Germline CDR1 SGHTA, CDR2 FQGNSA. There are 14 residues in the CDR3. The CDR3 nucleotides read TGTGCCAGCAACACAGGGGACCCCCAAGAGACCCAGTACTTC. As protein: CASNTGDPQETQYF.

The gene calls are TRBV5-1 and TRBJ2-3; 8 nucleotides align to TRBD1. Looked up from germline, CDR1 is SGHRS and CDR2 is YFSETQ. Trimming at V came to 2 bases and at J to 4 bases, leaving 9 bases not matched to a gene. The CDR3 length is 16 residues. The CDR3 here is CASSFIPGQASDTQYF. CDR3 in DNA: TGCGCCAGCAGCTTTATCCCGGGACAGGCCTCAGATACGCAGTATTTT.

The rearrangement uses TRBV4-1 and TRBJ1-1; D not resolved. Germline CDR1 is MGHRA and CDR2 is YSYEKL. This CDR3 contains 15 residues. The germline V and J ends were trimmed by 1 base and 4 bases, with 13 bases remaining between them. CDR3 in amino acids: CASSQGQGFFTEAFF. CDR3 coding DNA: TGCGCCAGCAGCCAAGGACAAGGGTTCTTCACTGAAGCTTTCTTT.

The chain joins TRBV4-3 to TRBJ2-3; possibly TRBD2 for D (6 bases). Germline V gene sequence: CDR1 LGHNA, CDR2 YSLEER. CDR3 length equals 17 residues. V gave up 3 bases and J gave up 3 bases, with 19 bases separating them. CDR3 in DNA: TGCGCCAGCAGCCAGGGGACCCTCCCTCGGGAGACAGATACGCAGTATTTT. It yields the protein CASSQGTLPRETDTQYF.

The CDR3 here is CASSGTAGEKLFF. CDR3 coding DNA: TGTGCCAGCAGCGGGACTGCGGGTGAAAAACTGTTTTTT. J is TRBJ1-4 and V is TRBV6-5; tentatively, D is TRBD1 (5 bases). Germline V gives CDR1 MNHEY, CDR2 SVGAGI. The CDR3 has 13 residues. Trimming shortened V by 6 bases and J by 7 bases, and 12 bases separated the two germline ends.

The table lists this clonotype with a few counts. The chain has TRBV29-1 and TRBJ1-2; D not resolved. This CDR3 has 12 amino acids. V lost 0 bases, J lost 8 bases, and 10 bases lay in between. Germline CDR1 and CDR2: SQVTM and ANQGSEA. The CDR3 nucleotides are TGCAGCGTTGAAGACGACACCGAAGGCTACACCTTC. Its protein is CSVEDDTEGYTF.

The chain's CDR3 is CASSQDGARWTLAPNYGYTF. The CDR3 bases are TGTGCCAGCAGCCAAGATGGGGCCAGGTGGACCCTCGCCCCCAACTATGGCTACACCTTC. The J gene is TRBJ1-2, the V gene TRBV4-2, with a tentative D call TRBD1 (5 bases). The germline V and J ends were trimmed by 0 bases and 2 bases, with 25 bases remaining between them. Germline V gives CDR1 LGHNA, CDR2 YNFKEQ. CDR3 size: 20 residues.

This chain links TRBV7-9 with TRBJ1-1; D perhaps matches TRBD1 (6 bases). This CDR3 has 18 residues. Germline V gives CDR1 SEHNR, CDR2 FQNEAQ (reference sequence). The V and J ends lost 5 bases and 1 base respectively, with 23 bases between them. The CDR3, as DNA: TGTGCCAGCAGCACACCACCTGTAGGGCAGGGGTCGAACACTGAAGCTTTCTTT. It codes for CASSTPPVGQGSNTEAFF.

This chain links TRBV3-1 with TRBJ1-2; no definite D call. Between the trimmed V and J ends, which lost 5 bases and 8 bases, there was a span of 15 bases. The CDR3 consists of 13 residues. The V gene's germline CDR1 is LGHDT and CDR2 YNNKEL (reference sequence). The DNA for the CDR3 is TGTGCCAGCAGCGACGGGTCGATTCGGGGCTACACCTTC. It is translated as CASSDGSIRGYTF.

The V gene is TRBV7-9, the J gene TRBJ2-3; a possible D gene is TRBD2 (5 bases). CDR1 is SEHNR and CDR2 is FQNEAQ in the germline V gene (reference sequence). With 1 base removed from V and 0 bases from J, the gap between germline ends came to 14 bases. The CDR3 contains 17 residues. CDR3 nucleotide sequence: TGTGCCAGCAGCTTAGTGGACTCCCGTTTCAGCACAGATACGCAGTATTTT. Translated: CASSLVDSRFSTDTQYF.

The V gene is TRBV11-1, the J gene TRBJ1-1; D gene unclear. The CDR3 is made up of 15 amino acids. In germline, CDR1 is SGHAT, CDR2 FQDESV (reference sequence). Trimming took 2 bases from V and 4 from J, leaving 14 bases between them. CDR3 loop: CASSLTTGWATEAFF. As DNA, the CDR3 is TGTGCCAGCAGCTTAACGACGGGGTGGGCCACTGAAGCTTTCTTT.

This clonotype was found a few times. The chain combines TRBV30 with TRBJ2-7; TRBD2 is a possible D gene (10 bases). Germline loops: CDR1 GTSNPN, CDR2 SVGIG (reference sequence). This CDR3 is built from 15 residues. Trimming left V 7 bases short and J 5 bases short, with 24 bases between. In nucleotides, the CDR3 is TGTGCCTCAGAGCGGGGGGGACAGGGAATCCACGAGCAGTACTTC. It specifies CASERGGQGIHEQYF.

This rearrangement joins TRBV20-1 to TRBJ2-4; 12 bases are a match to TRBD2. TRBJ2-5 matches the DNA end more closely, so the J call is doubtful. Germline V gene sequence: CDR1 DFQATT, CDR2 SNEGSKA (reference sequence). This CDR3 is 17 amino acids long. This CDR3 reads CSARDPWTSGVKETQYF. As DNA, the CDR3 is TGCAGTGCTAGAGATCCCTGGACTAGCGGGGTTAAAGAGACCCAGTACTTC.

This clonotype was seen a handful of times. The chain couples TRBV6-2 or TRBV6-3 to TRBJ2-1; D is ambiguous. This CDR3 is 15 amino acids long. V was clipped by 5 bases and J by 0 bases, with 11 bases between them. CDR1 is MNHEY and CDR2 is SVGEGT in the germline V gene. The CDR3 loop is CASSDFQDSYNEQFF. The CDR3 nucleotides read TGTGCCAGCAGTGACTTCCAAGACTCCTACAATGAGCAGTTCTTC.

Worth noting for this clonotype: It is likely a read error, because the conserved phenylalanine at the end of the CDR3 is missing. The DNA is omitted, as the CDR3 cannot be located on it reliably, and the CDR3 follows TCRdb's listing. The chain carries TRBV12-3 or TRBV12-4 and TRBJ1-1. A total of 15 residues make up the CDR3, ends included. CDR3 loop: CASRLTLTAALEVFC.

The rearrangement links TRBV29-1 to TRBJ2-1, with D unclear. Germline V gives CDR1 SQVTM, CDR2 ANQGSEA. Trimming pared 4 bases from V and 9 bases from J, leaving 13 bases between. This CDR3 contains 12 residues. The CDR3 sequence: CSVVVGSGEQFF. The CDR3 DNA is TGCAGCGTTGTTGTCGGCTCTGGTGAGCAGTTCTTC.

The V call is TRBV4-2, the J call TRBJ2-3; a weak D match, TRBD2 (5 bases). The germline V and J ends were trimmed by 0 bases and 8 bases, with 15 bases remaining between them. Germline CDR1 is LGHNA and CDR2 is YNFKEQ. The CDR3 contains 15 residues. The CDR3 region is CASSQDLATSGTQYF. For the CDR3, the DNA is TGTGCCAGCAGCCAAGATCTAGCTACCTCGGGTACGCAGTATTTT.

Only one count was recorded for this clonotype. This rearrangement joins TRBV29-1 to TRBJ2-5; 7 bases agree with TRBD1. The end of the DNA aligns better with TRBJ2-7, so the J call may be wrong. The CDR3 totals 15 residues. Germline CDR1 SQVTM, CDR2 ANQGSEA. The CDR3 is CSVGWWGTEAYEQYF. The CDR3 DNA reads TGCAGCGTTGGCTGGTGGGGGACAGAGGCCTACGAGCAGTACTTC.